One sample yielded the 2 T cell receptor beta chains listed below, sequenced in a study of T cells in Graves' hyperthyroidism and ophthalmopathy. It was RNA transcripts that yielded the amplified TCR beta CDR3 regions. Carried out on the TCR CDR3, a first-round RT-PCR used the HTBI primer set. MiXCR, run by TCRdb on the multiplex PCR reads, gives a single entry per CDR3 protein. This table holds 500,000 to 600,000 distinct CDR3 sequences, about half found once. What was sequenced was peripheral blood or thyroid tissue (not recorded which). These TCRs come from an adult woman with Graves' disease, either hyperthyroidism or ophthalmopathy (not recorded which).

The V and J genes are TRBV5-6 and TRBJ1-1, with TRBD1 matching over 7 bases. The J segment lost 6 bases and the V segment lost 3 bases, leaving 20 bases of the junction unmatched. This CDR3 is 18 amino acids long. Germline CDR1 SGHDT, CDR2 YYEEEE. The CDR3 nucleotides are TGTGCCAGCAGCTCGACAGGGTTCCGCACCGGGGGTGGGTCTGAAGCTTTCTTT. This gives the protein CASSSTGFRTGGGSEAFF. Based on the CDR3 plus reference TRBV5-6 and TRBJ1-1, the full variable domain is DAGVTQSPTHLIKTRGQQVTLRCSPKSGHDTVSWYQQALGQGPQFIFQYYEEEERQRGNFPDRFSGHQFPNYSSELNVNALLLGDSALYLCASSSTGFRTGGGSEAFFGQGTRLTVV.

This clonotype was recorded at least ten times. The chain recombines TRBV7-2 with TRBJ1-4, with D unclear. In germline, CDR1 is SGHTA, CDR2 FQGNSA. V was clipped by 1 base and J by 8 bases, with 5 bases between them. This CDR3 is built from 12 residues. For the CDR3, the DNA is TGTGCCAGCAGCTTAGAAGGGGAAAAACTGTTTTTT. The encoded protein is CASSLEGEKLFF.